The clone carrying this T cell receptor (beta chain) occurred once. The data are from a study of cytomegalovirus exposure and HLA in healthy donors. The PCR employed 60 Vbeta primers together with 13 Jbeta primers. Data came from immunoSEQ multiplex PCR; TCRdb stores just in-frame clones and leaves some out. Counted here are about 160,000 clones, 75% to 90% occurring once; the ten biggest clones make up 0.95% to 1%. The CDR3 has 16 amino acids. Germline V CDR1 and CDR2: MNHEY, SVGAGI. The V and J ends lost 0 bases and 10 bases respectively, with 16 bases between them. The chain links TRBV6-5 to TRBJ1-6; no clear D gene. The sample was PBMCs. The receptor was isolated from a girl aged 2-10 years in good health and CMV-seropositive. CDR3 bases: TGTGCCAGCAGTTACTCGCTGAGACGGGGTGGATCACCCCTCCACTTT. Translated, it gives CASSYSLRRGGSPLHF.